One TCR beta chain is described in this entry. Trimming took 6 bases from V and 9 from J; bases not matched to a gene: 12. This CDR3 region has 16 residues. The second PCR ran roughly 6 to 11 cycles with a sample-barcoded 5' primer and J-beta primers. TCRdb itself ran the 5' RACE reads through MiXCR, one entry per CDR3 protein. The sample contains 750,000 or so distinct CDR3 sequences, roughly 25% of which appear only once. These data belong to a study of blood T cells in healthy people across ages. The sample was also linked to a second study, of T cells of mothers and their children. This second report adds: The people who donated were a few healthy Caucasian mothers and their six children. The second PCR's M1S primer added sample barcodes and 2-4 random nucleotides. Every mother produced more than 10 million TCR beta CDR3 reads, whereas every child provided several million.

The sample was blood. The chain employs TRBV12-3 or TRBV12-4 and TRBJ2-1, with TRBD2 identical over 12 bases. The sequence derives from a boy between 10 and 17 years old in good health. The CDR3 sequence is CASRTLLAGGPVEQFF. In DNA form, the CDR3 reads TGTGCCAGCAGAACCCTTCTAGCGGGGGGGCCGGTTGAGCAGTTCTTC.